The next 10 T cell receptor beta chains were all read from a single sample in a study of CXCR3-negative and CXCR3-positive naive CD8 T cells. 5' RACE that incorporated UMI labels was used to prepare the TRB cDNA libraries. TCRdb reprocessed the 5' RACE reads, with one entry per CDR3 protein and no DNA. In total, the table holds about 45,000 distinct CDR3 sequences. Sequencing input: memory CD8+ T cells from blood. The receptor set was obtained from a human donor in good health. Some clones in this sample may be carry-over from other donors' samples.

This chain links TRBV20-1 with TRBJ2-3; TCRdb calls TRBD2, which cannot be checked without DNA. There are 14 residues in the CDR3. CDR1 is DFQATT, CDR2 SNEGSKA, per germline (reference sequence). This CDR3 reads CSARDPLNTDTQYF.

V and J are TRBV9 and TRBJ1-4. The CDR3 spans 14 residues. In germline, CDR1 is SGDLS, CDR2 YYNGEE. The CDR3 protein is CASSATPSWEKLFF.

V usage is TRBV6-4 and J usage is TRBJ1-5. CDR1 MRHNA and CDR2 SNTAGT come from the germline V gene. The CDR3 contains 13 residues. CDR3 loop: CASSDSSNQPQHF.

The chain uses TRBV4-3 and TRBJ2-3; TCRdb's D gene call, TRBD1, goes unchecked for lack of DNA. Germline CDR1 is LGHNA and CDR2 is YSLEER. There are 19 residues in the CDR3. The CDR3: CASSQETPRRQGRTDTQYF.

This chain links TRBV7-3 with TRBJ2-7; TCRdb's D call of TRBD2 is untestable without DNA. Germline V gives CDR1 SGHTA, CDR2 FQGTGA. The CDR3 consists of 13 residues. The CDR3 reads CASRWDSGSEQYF.

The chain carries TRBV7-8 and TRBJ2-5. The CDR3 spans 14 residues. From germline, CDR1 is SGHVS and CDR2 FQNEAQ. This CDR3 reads CASSLVGDKETQYF.

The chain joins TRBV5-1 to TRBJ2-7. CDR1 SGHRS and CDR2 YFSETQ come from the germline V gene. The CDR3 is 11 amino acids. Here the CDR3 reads CASTGGYEQYF.

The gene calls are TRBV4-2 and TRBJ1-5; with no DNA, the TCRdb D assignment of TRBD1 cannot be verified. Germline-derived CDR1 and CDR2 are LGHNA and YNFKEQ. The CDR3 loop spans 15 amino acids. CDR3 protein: CASSQPDSPSQPQHF.

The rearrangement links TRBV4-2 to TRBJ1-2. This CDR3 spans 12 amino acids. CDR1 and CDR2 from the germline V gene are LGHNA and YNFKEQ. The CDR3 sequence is CASSQLTDGYTF.

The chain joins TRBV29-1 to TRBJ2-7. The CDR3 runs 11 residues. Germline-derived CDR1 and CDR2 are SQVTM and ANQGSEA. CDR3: CSVHWNYEQYF.